This is a list of T cell receptor beta chains from one sample in a study of shared clonotypes between healthy human individuals. Measured with immunoSEQ multiplex PCR; TCRdb has only the in-frame clones, and not every one. The data show around 980,000 clones, with roughly 74% seen just once and 0.55% to 0.7% held by the top ten. The material sequenced was memory CD4+ T cells from PBMCs. All receptors derive from a young man in good health. Some clones in this sample may be carry-over from other donors' samples. Each CDR3 is given with its conserved first and last residue. The D gene is left open where the match is weak. Clone sizes are given selectively: once, few, many, or a class where the clone is expanded.

clone size: NA; CDR3 length: 15; V gene: TRBV4-3; D gene: TRBD1; J gene: TRBJ1-6; CDR3 DNA: TGCGCCAGCAGGCTGACCGGGACAGGGGGATCACCCCTCCACTTT; CDR3 protein: CASRLTGTGGSPLHF
clone size: NA; CDR3 length: 13; V gene: TRBV11-2; D gene: TRBD1; J gene: TRBJ1-2; CDR3 DNA: TGTGCCAGCAGTCCGGACAGGGACTATGGCTACACCTTC; CDR3 protein: CASSPDRDYGYTF
clone size: NA; CDR3 length: 15; V gene: TRBV4-1; D gene: NA; J gene: TRBJ2-7; CDR3 DNA: TGCGCCAGCAGCCAAGATTCCAGTCCACCCAGGGAGCAGTACTTC; CDR3 protein: CASSQDSSPPREQYF
clone size: once; CDR3 length: 14; V gene: TRBV2; D gene: TRBD1; J gene: TRBJ2-7; CDR3 DNA: TGTGCCAGCACCCCGGGACAGCCAGACTACGAGCAGTACTTC; CDR3 protein: CASTPGQPDYEQYF
clone size: many; CDR3 length: 13; V gene: TRBV27; D gene: TRBD1; J gene: TRBJ2-7; CDR3 DNA: TGTGCCAGCGCACGGGACAGGGGTTACGAGCAGTACTTC; CDR3 protein: CASARDRGYEQYF
clone size: NA; CDR3 length: 11; V gene: TRBV20-1; D gene: NA; J gene: TRBJ2-5; CDR3 DNA: TGCAGTGCTAGCTCCAAAGAGACCCAGTACTTC; CDR3 protein: CSASSKETQYF
clone size: NA; CDR3 length: 14; V gene: TRBV7-2; D gene: TRBD2; J gene: TRBJ2-7; CDR3 DNA: TGTGCCAGCAGCTTAAGCCTAGCGGGAGCCGAGCAGTACTTC; CDR3 protein: CASSLSLAGAEQYF
clone size: NA; CDR3 length: 12; V gene: TRBV2; D gene: NA; J gene: TRBJ1-2; CDR3 DNA: TGTGCCAGCAGTCCAGGACTCTATGGCTACACCTTC; CDR3 protein: CASSPGLYGYTF
clone size: NA; CDR3 length: 15; V gene: TRBV7-2; D gene: TRBD2; J gene: TRBJ2-7; CDR3 DNA: TGTGCCAGCAGCTCGGGACTAGCGGGAGTCTTCGAGCAGTACTTC; CDR3 protein: CASSSGLAGVFEQYF
clone size: NA; CDR3 length: 13; V gene: TRBV28; D gene: TRBD2; J gene: TRBJ2-2; CDR3 DNA: TGTGCCGCTATTAGCGGGGACACCGGGGAGCTGTTTTTT; CDR3 protein: CAAISGDTGELFF
clone size: NA; CDR3 length: 14; V gene: TRBV2; D gene: NA; J gene: TRBJ1-3; CDR3 DNA: TGTGCCAGCAGTCCAGGGTATTCTGGAAACACCATATATTTT; CDR3 protein: CASSPGYSGNTIYF
clone size: once; CDR3 length: 14; V gene: TRBV2; D gene: NA; J gene: TRBJ2-2; CDR3 DNA: TGTGCCAGCTCGGTGGCAGAGAACACCGGGGAGCTGTTTTTT; CDR3 protein: CASSVAENTGELFF
clone size: NA; CDR3 length: 17; V gene: TRBV5-4; D gene: TRBD1; J gene: TRBJ2-7; CDR3 DNA: TGTGCCAGCAGCTTAAGAACAGGGGCAACCCTCACCTACGAGCAGTACTTC; CDR3 protein: CASSLRTGATLTYEQYF
clone size: NA; CDR3 length: 14; V gene: TRBV5-8; D gene: TRBD2; J gene: TRBJ2-7; CDR3 DNA: TGTGCCAGCAGCTTGGGCGGGAGGGCCCTCGAGCAGTACTTC; CDR3 protein: CASSLGGRALEQYF
clone size: NA; CDR3 length: 14; V gene: TRBV27; D gene: NA; J gene: TRBJ1-5; CDR3 DNA: TGTGCCAGCAGGGGGTGGCGAAGCAATCAGCCCCAGCATTTT; CDR3 protein: CASRGWRSNQPQHF
clone size: NA; CDR3 length: 13; V gene: TRBV6-1; D gene: NA; J gene: TRBJ2-7; CDR3 DNA: TGTGCCAGCAGACATTTGGGCTCCTACGAGCAGTACTTC; CDR3 protein: CASRHLGSYEQYF